This TCR beta chain emerged from a study of Graves' ophthalmopathy and Graves' hyperthyroidism. Beta-chain TCR CDR3 regions were amplified from RNA transcripts. An opening RT-PCR round employed HTBI primers and preceded a second-round multiplex PCR. One entry per CDR3 protein, called by TCRdb with MiXCR from the multiplex PCR reads. The profile covers around 590,000 distinct CDR3 sequences, with less than 45% appearing a single time and about 4.6% taken by the ten largest. Trimming removed 6 bases at V and 0 bases at J, with 11 bases between. Germline V gene lookup returns CDR1 DFQATT and CDR2 SNEGSKA (reference sequence). This CDR3 has 14 residues.

The V call is TRBV20-1, the J call TRBJ1-4; D ambiguous. This TCR was recovered from an adult man with Graves' hyperthyroidism. Sequencing input: peripheral blood or thyroid tissue (not recorded which). The chain's CDR3 is CSATQQPTNEKLFF. The DNA of the CDR3 is TGCAGTGCCACGCAACAGCCAACTAATGAAAAACTGTTTTTT.